This TCR beta chain was profiled in a study of shared clonotypes between healthy human individuals (dated by TCRdb to 2018 to 2020). Regarding the study in general: A few men and two women, aged 18 to 49 years, made up the cohort. For each donor, three plates each were used for CD4 naive and CD4 memory, two plates were used for CD8 naive, and one plate was used for CD8 memory. Blood TCR repertoires of about 5 healthy adults were deeply sequenced to estimate repertoire size and the extent of clonotype sharing between individuals. Libraries were prepared and TCR repertoires were sequenced by different laboratories using diverse techniques, in order to increase sequencing depth and limit assay-specific biases. Each donor's leukapheresis produced roughly between about 0.8 and 10 billion PBMCs.

V is reduced by 4 bases and J by 4 bases, leaving a spacing of 11 bases between them. From a lookup of the germline V gene, CDR1 and CDR2 are SGHAT and FQNNGV. The cysteine opens and the phenylalanine closes a CDR3 of 14 amino acids. Left in the record is the CDR3 DNA by itself, 42 bases read in frame from the first base. Using the deep immunoSEQ assay, multiplex PCR amplified TCR CDR3 regions from genomic DNA. Extracted genomic DNA from each cell subset was distributed evenly across all wells of several immunoSEQ 96-well plates, and each plate was treated as a replicate. For sorted subsets, about 0.2 ug genomic DNA, equal to 30,000 to 35,000 T cell genomes, was loaded into each replicate PCR. Purified libraries were quantified with a Qubit 3.0 fluorometer, sized on a Bioanalyzer 2100, and re-quantified with the KAPA Library Quantification kit. Each immunoSEQ 96-well plate was sequenced on its own single-read 150-cycle Illumina NextSeq 550 flow cell. Per the authors' processing: The immunoSEQ output contained only junctional sequences without quality scores, so filtering could not match that applied to full-length reads. Sequences were annotated with PyIR, a Python wrapper for IgBLAST v1.9, and V/J genes and CDR3 were assigned using IMGT germline references. Any read was removed if the V/J assignment was weak (E-value above 1e-6), the CDR3 was missing, or the read contained stop codons, out-of-frame junctions, or ambiguous translated residues. A V3J clonotype was defined by an identical inferred V gene, J gene, and CDR3 amino acid sequence. Percentage overlap between repertoires was computed as shared unique clonotypes divided by the size of the smaller repertoire. Repertoire richness was assessed with RTK rarefaction, the Chao1 estimator, and Recon v2.1 estimates of unobserved clonotypes. OLGA was used to compute generation probabilities for all TCRbeta clonotypes that the gDNA method yielded from a few donors. The source is immuneACCESS, and TCRdb retained only in-frame sequences with V and J called. Part of the clones is not carried over; for the studies checked, unresolved V genes explain less than half of this, and the remainder is unexplained. Clone size and the V and J calls come from that table; the DNA yielded D and trimming. For this sample the table gives a few hundred thousand clones, of which around 95% were detected only once. The ten largest clones add up to 0.11% of the sample.

Concerning this clone: What this receptor recognizes is not known. Base quality data are lacking; no much larger clone is found one base away.

Study-level results and caveats: Naive subsets generally had larger estimated clonotype richness than memory subsets. Incomplete sequencing was indicated by rarefaction of sorted-subset datasets, despite the large sequencing depth. Sampling was restricted to blood, and TCR repertoires in tissues likely differ from the TCR repertoires found in blood. Pairwise subsampling indicated that sequencing depth was expected to affect the degree of clonotype sharing among donors. Higher generation probabilities were observed for clonotypes shared by all four sorted-subset donors than for non-shared clonotypes. When several donors were compared, the shared fraction of clonotypes was about 5% for naive CD4, 3.5% for naive CD8, 2.3% for memory CD4, and about 0.36% for memory CD8. Because the study included a small number of donors, the genetic and exposure-history diversity represented was limited.

For the CD8 naive samples, CD45RO-negative cells were positively selected for CCR7, yielding a CD45RA+CCR7+ population from which TemRA cells were excluded. The donors were healthy, HIV-negative adults with no recently reported acute infections or vaccinations. All donors were Caucasian adults living in Nashville, Tennessee, USA. Blood was obtained by leukapheresis, after which PBMCs were separated by Ficoll-Histopaque density gradient centrifugation and cryopreserved in liquid nitrogen vapor phase. Purity and quantity of every magnetically sorted T cell population were checked by analytical flow cytometry. Genomic DNA was isolated from every sorted fraction and measured by UV absorbance on a Nanodrop 2000c.

Recombination linked TRBV11-2 to TRBJ2-1; confidence is insufficient to name the D gene. The sample was naive CD8+ T cells sorted from blood. The sample's cell subset or site label is to be understood as: CD45RA+CCR7+. The receptor's source is a woman aged 25 to 39 in good health. The DNA reads TGTGCCAGCAGCTCCTTCGGAAAGTACAATGAGCAGTTCTTC. This encodes CASSSFGKYNEQFF.